The 31 T cell receptor beta chains reported below all come from one sample, sequenced in a study of cytotoxic CD8 clonotypes in ibrutinib-treated CLL. The method was immunoSEQ multiplex PCR; TCRdb's version includes in-frame clones alone and lacks a portion of them. The sample records roughly 76,000 clones, around 81% being singletons. The sample here was PBMCs, taken at disease progression, from a patient treated with ibrutinib. Receptor source: a human donor with chronic lymphocytic leukemia.

This chain joins TRBV10-1 and TRBJ2-7; 15 nucleotides align to TRBD2. Germline V gene sequence: CDR1 WNHNN, CDR2 SYGVQD (reference sequence). The CDR3 covers 15 residues. The J segment lost 6 bases and the V segment lost 2 bases, leaving 2 bases of the junction unmatched. This CDR3 reads CASSEQGLAGGEQYF. CDR3 in DNA: TGCGCCAGCAGTGAGCAGGGACTAGCGGGGGGCGAGCAGTACTTC.

V is TRBV28 and J is TRBJ2-2; 8 nucleotides align to TRBD1. Trimming removed 8 bases from V and 1 base from J; junction bases left unmatched: 9. Germline V gene data show CDR1 as MDHEN and CDR2 as SYDVKM. The CDR3 consists of 16 residues. The DNA of the CDR3 is TGTGCCAGCTACCCCGTGGACAGGGTGAACACCGGGGAGCTGTTTTTT. Its protein is CASYPVDRVNTGELFF.

The chain is built from TRBV25-1 and TRBJ1-2, with unresolved D. Trimming left V 3 bases short and J 4 bases short, with 0 bases between. This CDR3 spans 10 amino acids. Germline loops: CDR1 MGHDK, CDR2 SYGVNS. The CDR3 spells CASSDYGYTF. Written as DNA, the CDR3 is TGTGCCAGCAGTGACTATGGCTACACCTTC.

The rearrangement links TRBV10-3 to TRBJ2-2, with D possibly TRBD1 on 5 matching bases. V lost 8 bases, J lost 6 bases, and 13 bases lay in between. Per germline, CDR1 ENHRY and CDR2 SYGVKD. The CDR3 has 13 residues. CDR3 nucleotide sequence: TGTGCCATCTTCGCGGACACCGCCGGGGAGCTGTTTTTT. It yields the protein CAIFADTAGELFF.

The V and J genes are TRBV7-9 and TRBJ1-2, with 7 bases aligning to TRBD1. After removal of 1 base from V and 5 bases from J, the junction contained 7 bases not matched to a gene. Germline CDR1 is SEHNR and CDR2 is FQNEAQ (reference sequence). This CDR3 contains 15 residues. This CDR3 reads CASSLETGSRYGYTF. The CDR3 nucleotides read TGTGCCAGCAGCTTAGAGACAGGGAGTAGGTATGGCTACACCTTC.

This chain connects TRBV7-9 to TRBJ2-1, with 8 bases identical to TRBD1. V gave up 2 bases and J gave up 15 bases; unmatched junction bases: 9. CDR1 and CDR2 (germline): SEHNR, FQNEAQ (reference sequence). CDR3 length: 13 amino acids. The CDR3 region has the DNA TGTGCCAGCAGCTTAACGGGGACAGGCAGTCCGTTCTTC. Encoded protein: CASSLTGTGSPFF. Combining the CDR3 with reference TRBV7-9 and TRBJ2-1 gives the whole variable domain DTGVSQNPRHKITKRGQNVTFRCDPISEHNRLYWYRQTLGQGPEFLTYFQNEAQLEKSRLLSDRFSAERPKGSFSTLEIQRTEQGDSAMYLCASSLTGTGSPFFGPGTRLTVL.

The V and J genes are TRBV5-1 and TRBJ2-1; D possibly corresponds to TRBD1 (6 bases). The CDR3 covers 15 residues. V was shortened by 0 bases and J by 6 bases, with 13 bases between the two germline ends. The germline gives CDR1 SGHRS, CDR2 YFSETQ. The CDR3 loop reads CASSLGQAASNEQFF. The CDR3 DNA sequence: TGCGCCAGCAGCTTGGGACAGGCGGCGAGCAATGAGCAGTTCTTC.

The genes are TRBV2 and TRBJ1-2, with 9 bases aligning to TRBD1. This CDR3 is 18 amino acids long. Germline assignment: CDR1 SNHLY and CDR2 FYNNEI. V lost 3 bases, J lost 2 bases, and 13 bases stayed unmatched. The CDR3 reads CASSDPDRGSIVNYGYTF. CDR3 sequence (DNA): TGTGCCAGCAGTGACCCGGACAGGGGTTCAATTGTCAACTATGGCTACACCTTC.

The gene calls are TRBV9 and TRBJ2-5, with 9 nucleotides matching TRBD2. This CDR3 comprises 16 residues. V lost 2 bases, J lost 2 bases, and 7 bases stayed unmatched. CDR1 and CDR2 (germline): SGDLS, YYNGEE. The CDR3 reads CASSVAASGVQETQYF. The DNA of the CDR3 is TGTGCCAGCAGCGTCGCGGCTAGCGGGGTACAAGAGACCCAGTACTTC.

The rearrangement uses TRBV11-1 and TRBJ1-2; TRBD1 matches at 8 bases. The CDR3 consists of 14 residues. The trim removed 2 bases at V and 5 bases at J, leaving 4 bases unmatched. Per germline, CDR1 SGHAT and CDR2 FQDESV (reference sequence). The chain's CDR3 is CASSLQGAFYGYTF. CDR3 DNA: TGTGCCAGCAGCTTACAGGGGGCATTTTATGGCTACACCTTC. The complete variable domain, with remaining parts taken from reference TRBV11-1 and TRBJ1-2, reads EAEVAQSPRYKITEKSQAVAFWCDPISGHATLYWYRQILGQGPELLVQFQDESVVDDSQLPKDRFSAERLKGVDSTLKIQPAELGDSAMYLCASSLQGAFYGYTFGSGTRLTVV.

The chain uses TRBV5-1 and TRBJ1-1; TRBD1 might be the D (6 bases). The germline V gene has CDR1 SGHRS and CDR2 YFSETQ. CDR3 length equals 14 residues. V lost 1 base and J 6 bases, leaving 13 bases between the germline ends. DNA of the CDR3: TGCGCCAGCAGCTTGTTCATGGGGGGGCCTGAAGCTTTCTTT. Encoded protein: CASSLFMGGPEAFF.

The V gene is TRBV5-1, the J gene TRBJ1-2, with D tentatively TRBD1 (5 bases). Per the germline V gene, CDR1 is SGHRS and CDR2 is YFSETQ. There are 14 residues in the CDR3. The V gene lost 4 bases and the J gene lost 1 base, with 11 bases spanning the gap. DNA for the CDR3: TGCGCCAGCAGCACACCGGACATTAACTATGGCTACACCTTC. Residues: CASSTPDINYGYTF.

This chain links TRBV6-1 with TRBJ2-7; D may be TRBD1 (5 bases). Germline CDR1 is MNHNS and CDR2 is SASEGT. Trimming removed 6 bases from V and 3 bases from J, with 18 bases in between. The CDR3 covers 15 residues. CDR3 sequence: CASSGHRNRHYEQYF. CDR3 nucleotide sequence: TGTGCCAGCAGCGGACACCGGAATAGGCACTACGAGCAGTACTTC.

This sequence joins TRBV5-1 and TRBJ1-6; 9 bases are shared with TRBD1. Trimming at V came to 0 bases and at J to 9 bases, leaving 10 bases not matched to a gene. The germline gives CDR1 SGHRS, CDR2 YFSETQ. The length of the CDR3 is 17 residues. CDR3 in DNA: TGCGCCAGCAGCTTGGAGTACATCGGGACAGGGACTTCACCCCTCCACTTT. Its translation: CASSLEYIGTGTSPLHF. Supplemented by reference TRBV5-1 and TRBJ1-6, the full variable domain reads KAGVTQTPRYLIKTRGQQVTLSCSPISGHRSVSWYQQTPGQGLQFLFEYFSETQRNKGNFPGRFSGRQFSNSRSEMNVSTLELGDSALYLCASSLEYIGTGTSPLHFGNGTRLTVT.

This rearrangement joins TRBV11-3 to TRBJ2-5; tentative D call: TRBD2 (5 bases). The CDR3 covers 14 residues. The germline V gene encodes CDR1 SGHNT and CDR2 YENEEA. V shed 5 bases and J shed 5 bases, with 15 bases lying between them. The CDR3 here is CASSRLDWEETQYF. The CDR3 DNA reads as TGTGCCAGCAGCCGACTTGACTGGGAGGAGACCCAGTACTTC. The full variable domain, rest sourced from reference TRBV11-3 and TRBJ2-5, is EAGVVQSPRYKIIEKKQPVAFWCNPISGHNTLYWYLQNLGQGPELLIRYENEEAVDDSQLPKDRFSAERLKGVDSTLKIQPAELGDSAVYLCASSRLDWEETQYFGPGTRLLVL.

Judged by abundance, this clone is medium-sized. This sequence joins TRBV7-9 and TRBJ2-7; D tentatively fits TRBD1 or TRBD2 (5 bases each). V gave up 3 bases and J gave up 2 bases, with 11 bases separating them. The CDR3 consists of 14 residues. Germline V gene lookup returns CDR1 SEHNR and CDR2 FQNEAQ (reference sequence). The CDR3 DNA reads as TGTGCCAGCAGCTTGGATGGGGGAACCTACGAGCAGTACTTC. It translates to CASSLDGGTYEQYF.

The chain links TRBV6-5 to TRBJ1-5; possible D gene TRBD1, 5 bases. This CDR3 spans 15 amino acids. The ends were cut back, 5 bases at V and 0 bases at J, with 11 bases in the middle. CDR1 is MNHEY and CDR2 is SVGAGI in the germline V gene. The CDR3 DNA is TGTGCCAGCAGTCCCGGGACCTCTAGCAATCAGCCCCAGCATTTT. The encoded protein is CASSPGTSSNQPQHF.

The chain links TRBV30 to TRBJ2-3; the D is unclear. The CDR3 consists of 12 residues. Germline loops: CDR1 GTSNPN, CDR2 SVGIG (reference sequence). Deletions cut 0 bases from V and 10 bases from J, with 11 bases between. Here the CDR3 reads CAWSVTSLAQYF. The CDR3 nucleotides are TGTGCCTGGAGTGTGACCAGCTTGGCGCAGTATTTT.

The chain is built from TRBV7-7 and TRBJ2-2; 10 nucleotides align to TRBD2. Germline CDR1 SSHAT, CDR2 FNYEAQ (reference sequence). The CDR3 is made up of 20 amino acids. The V gene end was trimmed by 2 bases and the J gene end by 0 bases; junction bases not matched to a gene: 12. For the CDR3, the DNA is TGTGCCAGCAGCTTATTTCCTCGGAGCGGGGGGGACTCGAACACCGGGGAGCTGTTTTTT. It encodes CASSLFPRSGGDSNTGELFF.

V is TRBV6-5 and J is TRBJ1-2; maybe TRBD1 (5 bases). The CDR3 is 14 amino acids. The V gene lost 2 bases and the J gene lost 4 bases, with 11 bases spanning the gap. In germline, CDR1 is MNHEY, CDR2 SVGAGI. The CDR3 region is CASSYGGNTYGYTF. CDR3 DNA: TGTGCCAGCAGTTACGGGGGAAATACCTATGGCTACACCTTC.

J is TRBJ2-1 and V is TRBV7-6; 7 nucleotides align to TRBD2. The CDR3 runs to 15 residues. Trimming removed 6 bases from V and 12 bases from J; junction bases left unmatched: 17. CDR1 is SGHVS and CDR2 is FNYEAQ in the germline V gene. The CDR3: CASSPAGLTSVGQFF. CDR3 DNA: TGTGCCAGCAGTCCGGCGGGACTAACTTCAGTTGGGCAGTTCTTC.

The chain links TRBV19 to TRBJ1-1; 8 nucleotides match TRBD1. Germline values: CDR1 LNHDA, CDR2 SQIVND (reference sequence). The trim removed 10 bases at V and 5 bases at J, leaving 15 bases unmatched. The CDR3 length is 15 residues. The CDR3 spells CATIQGAGVWTEAFF. CDR3 bases: TGTGCCACCATCCAGGGGGCCGGTGTGTGGACTGAAGCTTTCTTT.

Comment on this clone: Sequence at one end of the junction differs from germline and may be a read error. The chain employs TRBV6-6 and TRBJ2-7; D might be TRBD1 (5 bases). This CDR3 spans 12 amino acids. Germline CDR1 is MNHNY and CDR2 is SVGAGI (reference sequence). CDR3 in DNA: TGTGCCAGCAGTTACTCGAAGGGGTCGGCCCGCTTC. Its protein is CASSYSKGSARF.

The J gene is TRBJ2-1, the V gene TRBV7-9, with D perhaps TRBD2 (5 bases). The CDR3 sequence is 16 residues long. Germline V gives CDR1 SEHNR, CDR2 FQNEAQ (reference sequence). Trimming took 7 bases from V and 5 from J, leaving 21 bases between them. The CDR3 DNA reads as TGTGCCAGCACCTTGGTCCGGAGGAGTAAGGACAATGAGCAGTTCTTC. This encodes CASTLVRRSKDNEQFF.

The gene calls are TRBV6-5 and TRBJ1-2; D may be TRBD1 (5 bases). This CDR3 is built from 13 residues. V gave up 4 bases and J gave up 4 bases, with 10 bases separating them. Germline CDR1 MNHEY, CDR2 SVGAGI. CDR3 bases: TGTGCCAGCAGTTTAGACAGTTCCTATGGCTACACCTTC. It yields the protein CASSLDSSYGYTF.

This rearrangement joins TRBV27 to TRBJ2-7, with a tentative D call TRBD2 (6 bases). The CDR3 runs to 12 residues. Per the germline V gene, CDR1 is MNHEY and CDR2 is SMNVEV (reference sequence). Trimming stripped 4 bases from V and 6 bases from J, with 10 bases between. CDR3 nucleotide sequence: TGTGCCAGCAGTTGGGGGGTTGGCGAGCAGTACTTC. Translating it yields CASSWGVGEQYF.

V and J are TRBV6-6 and TRBJ2-1, with D perhaps TRBD2 (5 bases). Looked up from germline, CDR1 is MNHNY and CDR2 is SVGAGI (reference sequence). There are 15 residues in the CDR3. V lost 5 bases to trimming and J lost 8 bases, with 19 bases between them. The CDR3 DNA sequence: TGTGCCAGCAGTCCGCGGGTTGGTGGGTCCGATGAGCAGTTCTTC. Its translation is CASSPRVGGSDEQFF.

The chain links TRBV2 to TRBJ2-3; 7 nucleotides match TRBD1. Germline V CDR1 and CDR2: SNHLY, FYNNEI. The CDR3 extends over 13 amino acids. V lost 6 bases to trimming and J lost 7 bases; unmatched junction nucleotides: 7. The CDR3 DNA reads as TGTGCCAGCAGCCCTGACAGGGAATATACGCAGTATTTT. It translates to CASSPDREYTQYF.

The V call is TRBV5-6, the J call TRBJ2-1; 7 bases match TRBD2. Losses at the gene ends were 4 bases for V and 4 bases for J; bases not matched to a gene: 11. Germline CDR1 is SGHDT and CDR2 is YYEEEE. There are 16 residues in the CDR3. CDR3 DNA: TGTGCCAGCAGCGGACCCGGGACTATCACTTACAATGAGCAGTTCTTC. This translates into CASSGPGTITYNEQFF.

The gene calls are TRBV25-1 and TRBJ1-2; 10 nucleotides align to TRBD1. Germline CDR1 and CDR2: MGHDK and SYGVNS. Trimming removed 1 base from V and 5 bases from J; junction bases left unmatched: 7. The CDR3 contains 16 residues. CDR3 sequence: CASSESWDRGIYGYTF. The CDR3 DNA reads TGTGCCAGCAGTGAATCTTGGGACAGGGGAATATATGGCTACACCTTC.

This chain uses TRBV19 with TRBJ1-2, with 9 nucleotides matching TRBD1. V lost 5 bases, J lost 7 bases, and 8 bases stayed unmatched. CDR1 and CDR2 (germline): LNHDA, SQIVND (reference sequence). The CDR3 has 14 amino acids. The CDR3 is CASSSDRGFFGYTF. The CDR3, as DNA: TGTGCCAGTAGTTCGGACAGGGGCTTCTTTGGCTACACCTTC.